The 4 T cell receptor beta chains below all came from one sample that was sequenced in a study of CD4+ T cells in melanoma. Assay used: immunoSEQ multiplex PCR; TCRdb lists only in-frame clones, some missing. Among more than 90,000 clones listed, about 90% were seen once. The material sequenced was peripheral blood. These TCRs come from a human donor with melanoma.

The chain employs TRBV7-2 and TRBJ2-5; 8 nucleotides match TRBD2. J lost 5 bases, V lost 1 base, and 3 bases had no gene match. The CDR3 length is 14 residues. CDR1 is SGHTA, CDR2 FQGNSA, per germline. The CDR3: CASSLGREVETQYF. The CDR3 DNA reads TGTGCCAGCAGCTTAGGGCGGGAGGTTGAGACCCAGTACTTC.

The rearrangement uses TRBV4-2 and TRBJ2-2; D perhaps matches TRBD2 (7 bases). The CDR3 loop spans 19 amino acids. Germline loops: CDR1 LGHNA, CDR2 YNFKEQ. With 1 base removed from V and 1 base from J, the gap between germline ends came to 19 bases. CDR3 coding DNA: TGTGCCAGCAGCCAAGTCGGTGGGGGGGGGCAGAAGAACACCGGGGAGCTGTTTTTT. Translated: CASSQVGGGGQKNTGELFF.

V usage is TRBV9 and J usage is TRBJ2-7; 11 bases agree with TRBD2. Germline loops: CDR1 SGDLS, CDR2 YYNGEE. V shed 3 bases and J 1 base; nucleotides not matched to a gene: 3. CDR3 length: 15 residues. Here the CDR3 reads CASSEGTSGSYEQYF. DNA for the CDR3: TGTGCCAGCAGCGAAGGGACTAGCGGATCCTACGAGCAGTACTTC.

This clone was seen just once. The chain is built from TRBV5-1 and TRBJ2-3; D is possibly TRBD2 (6 bases). The CDR3 totals 15 residues. Germline V gene sequence: CDR1 SGHRS, CDR2 YFSETQ. V lost 0 bases and J 3 bases, leaving 11 bases between the germline ends. CDR3 in DNA: TGCGCCAGCAGCTTGGCCGGGAGACTAACAGATACGCAGTATTTT. Its translation is CASSLAGRLTDTQYF.